This T cell receptor beta chain was obtained from a study of T cell responses to AZD1222 COVID-19 vaccine. CDR3 length equals 14 residues. The V gene's germline CDR1 is KGHDR and CDR2 SFDVKD. V was clipped by 2 bases and J by 5 bases; unmatched bases: 4. The study's findings and limits: An increase in Spike-specific TCR breadth and depth was observed after two AZD1222 doses. Donors, mostly white British, included more females; clonal diversity was possibly underestimated. Regions 160-218 and 743-854 held dominance among vaccine-associated CD4 TCRs, which spanned spike.

A remark on this clone: As yet, its antigen is unknown.

The assay was immunoSEQ multiplex PCR, and TCRdb's table has in-frame clones only and misses some. Of about 53,000 clones in the sample, roughly 80% were seen once. The chain joins TRBV24-1 to TRBJ1-1; 7 bases match TRBD1. This specimen consisted of peripheral blood, obtained on day 0 of AZD1222 vaccination. The clonotype was recovered from an adult in good health. CDR3 amino acids: CATSDWTGGTEAFF. The CDR3 nucleotides are TGTGCCACCAGTGATTGGACAGGTGGGACTGAAGCTTTCTTT.